The clone carrying this T cell receptor (beta chain) was seen repeatedly, ten times or more. This specimen belongs to a study of low-dose radiotherapy and immunotherapy resistance in tumors. Looking at the study overall: Per fraction, Cohort 2 was given 1 Gy every two weeks, accumulating a total of 13 Gy over 26 weeks. On cycle 1 day 1, patients started four cycles of oral aspirin 300 mg daily.

Looked up from germline, CDR1 is MNHEY and CDR2 is SMNVEV (reference sequence). CDR3 length: 14 residues. V lost 10 bases to trimming and J lost 0 bases, with 12 bases between them. Alpha- and beta-chain coverage of first-strand cDNA came from TRAV- and TRBV-specific primers. TCR amplification involved 20 PCR cycles with a constant-region primer and V-primer adapter. TCRdb independently ran MiXCR on the reads; one entry per CDR3 protein. The data show 57,000 or so distinct CDR3 sequences, approximately 26% seen once. Time point given: before trial treatment. The chain recombines TRBV27 with TRBJ2-2; D uncertain. This receptor was taken from a male donor with prostate cancer. Sequenced here: PBMCs, sampled before treatment. The CDR3 DNA is TGTGCCACGTCAGCCCCGGCGAACACCGGGGAGCTGTTTTTT. Translated, it gives CATSAPANTGELFF.